Presented here are 26 T cell receptor beta chains from one specimen sequenced in a study of blood T cell repertoires in COVID-19. Libraries were prepared by immunoSEQ multiplex PCR; TCRdb keeps only in-frame clonotypes and omits some of them. The repertoire consists of more than 100,000 clones, with around 86% occurring once and the leading ten covering about 11%. Input material: peripheral blood. These TCRs come from a man older than 75 with acute or convalescent COVID-19.

The rearrangement joins TRBV2 to TRBJ1-4, with D hard to call. V dropped 6 bases and J dropped 1 base, with 15 bases sitting between them. Germline CDR1 and CDR2: SNHLY and FYNNEI. The length of the CDR3 is 16 residues. CDR3 amino acids: CASSREMPGTNEKLFF. The CDR3 region has the DNA TGTGCCAGCAGCCGGGAAATGCCTGGAACTAATGAAAAACTGTTTTTT.

The V and J genes are TRBV3-1 (or the pseudogene TRBV3-2) and TRBJ1-5, with D possibly matching TRBD1 (6 bases). The germline gives CDR1 LGHDT, CDR2 YNNKEL (reference sequence). This CDR3 is built from 13 residues. V lost 4 bases and J lost 4, with 8 bases in between. This CDR3 is CASSPTGNQPQHF. Written as DNA, the CDR3 is TGTGCCAGCAGCCCAACAGGGAATCAGCCCCAGCATTTT.

The chain is built from TRBV7-9 and TRBJ1-1, with 12 bases lining up with TRBD1. The V and J ends lost 1 base and 5 bases, in that order; junction bases with no gene match: 8. Germline V gives CDR1 SEHNR, CDR2 FQNEAQ (reference sequence). This CDR3 has 17 residues. The CDR3 DNA reads as TGTGCCAGCAGCTTAGGGCCGGGACAGGGGGCGGGGACTGAAGCTTTCTTT. Amino acid sequence: CASSLGPGQGAGTEAFF.

The chain employs TRBV4-2 and TRBJ2-5, with 8 nucleotides matching TRBD2. The V and J ends lost 4 bases and 2 bases, in that order; junction bases with no gene match: 12. CDR3 length equals 17 residues. CDR1 is LGHNA and CDR2 is YNFKEQ in the germline V gene. The CDR3 loop reads CASSRAWGRGAQETQYF. In DNA, the CDR3 is TGTGCCAGCAGCCGAGCTTGGGGGCGGGGGGCACAAGAGACCCAGTACTTC.

V gene TRBV5-8 combines with J gene TRBJ1-1, with 7 positions matching TRBD1. The V segment lost 5 bases and the J segment 0 bases; nucleotides outside the gene matches: 4. The length of the CDR3 is 14 residues. Looked up from germline, CDR1 is SGHTS and CDR2 is YDEGEE. The CDR3 spells CASRTGQVNTEAFF. The CDR3 DNA follows: TGTGCCAGCAGAACCGGACAGGTGAACACTGAAGCTTTCTTT.

The J gene is TRBJ1-1, the V gene TRBV6-1; a possible D gene is TRBD1 (5 bases). The CDR3 covers 16 residues. V was trimmed by 4 bases and J by 2 bases, leaving 17 bases between them. Germline values: CDR1 MNHNS, CDR2 SASEGT. The CDR3 DNA is TGTGCCAGCAGTGGGGGGGATCTTCGGGCAAACACTGAAGCTTTCTTT. It is translated as CASSGGDLRANTEAFF.

V gene TRBV18 combines with J gene TRBJ2-7; the match to TRBD2 covers 9 bases. The germline CDR1 and CDR2 sequences are KGHSH and LQKENI. This CDR3 has 14 residues. Trimming removed 6 bases from V and 2 bases from J; junction bases left unmatched: 5. The CDR3 DNA follows: TGTGCCAGCTCTGGACTAGCGCAGCCCTACGAGCAGTACTTC. It codes for CASSGLAQPYEQYF.

The chain has TRBV19 and TRBJ2-5; 15 positions agree with TRBD2. This CDR3 contains 17 residues. The V and J ends lost 5 bases and 5 bases, in that order; junction bases with no gene match: 9. CDR1 is LNHDA and CDR2 is SQIVND in the germline V gene (reference sequence). DNA for the CDR3: TGTGCCAGTAGTTCACGGACTAGCGGGAGGGCGCAGGAGACCCAGTACTTC. Translating it yields CASSSRTSGRAQETQYF.

The chain is built from TRBV29-1 and TRBJ2-1; 10 nucleotides align to TRBD2. The CDR3 consists of 13 residues. Germline CDR1 SQVTM, CDR2 ANQGSEA. The V and J ends lost 7 bases and 7 bases, in that order; junction bases with no gene match: 7. CDR3 sequence: CSAAGGTVNEQFF. As DNA, the CDR3 is TGCAGCGCAGCGGGAGGGACAGTAAATGAGCAGTTCTTC.

A single count supports this clone. The rearrangement joins TRBV19 to TRBJ1-5; maybe TRBD1 (5 bases). The CDR3 runs 15 residues. The V end lost 2 bases, the J end lost 0 bases, and 8 bases lay between the germline ends. CDR1 LNHDA and CDR2 SQIVND come from the germline V gene (reference sequence). DNA for the CDR3: TGTGCCAGTAGTATATGGGGCAATAGCAATCAGCCCCAGCATTTT. This codes for CASSIWGNSNQPQHF.

The genes are TRBV29-1 and TRBJ2-3; D may be TRBD2 (6 bases). Per germline, CDR1 SQVTM and CDR2 ANQGSEA. The CDR3 has 15 amino acids. With 5 bases removed from V and 2 bases from J, the gap between germline ends came to 17 bases. The DNA for the CDR3 is TGCAGCGTTCGAGCCGCGGGGAGCCACACAGATACGCAGTATTTT. Translated: CSVRAAGSHTDTQYF.

The chain couples TRBV11-2 to TRBJ1-6, with D unresolved. Germline V gene data show CDR1 as SGHAT and CDR2 as FQNNGV. The V and J ends lost 2 bases and 7 bases respectively, with 9 bases between them. This CDR3 is 14 amino acids long. The CDR3 DNA reads TGTGCCAGCAGCTTACGGGTCGGCAATTCACCCCTCCACTTT. The encoded protein is CASSLRVGNSPLHF.

This clone occurred a few times. V and J are TRBV18 and TRBJ1-5; TRBD1 matches at 10 bases. Germline CDR1 KGHSH, CDR2 LQKENI. Germline trimming cut 5 bases from V and 0 bases from J; bases unmatched to any gene: 10. The CDR3 extends over 18 amino acids. CDR3 coding DNA: TGTGCCAGCTCATCTTCCGGGACAGGGGCCCATAGCAATCAGCCCCAGCATTTT. Translating gives CASSSSGTGAHSNQPQHF.

This chain joins TRBV27 and TRBJ2-5; 9 positions match TRBD1. CDR1 and CDR2 from the germline V gene are MNHEY and SMNVEV (reference sequence). Losses at the gene ends were 5 bases for V and 5 bases for J; bases not matched to a gene: 18. The CDR3 is 18 residues long. For the CDR3, the DNA is TGTGCCAGCAGTCAGGGACAGGGAGAGCGTCTAGTTGGGGAGACCCAGTACTTC. It encodes CASSQGQGERLVGETQYF.

The J gene is TRBJ2-3, the V gene TRBV15, with D possibly TRBD2 on 6 matching bases. This CDR3 region has 15 residues. V lost 1 base and J 8 bases, leaving 16 bases between the germline ends. Per the germline V gene, CDR1 is LNHNV and CDR2 is YYDKDF (reference sequence). CDR3 loop: CATSRGGTRDGTQYF. For the CDR3, the DNA is TGTGCCACCAGCAGAGGCGGGACTCGTGATGGTACGCAGTATTTT.

The chain recombines TRBV12-2 with TRBJ1-1; the table names TRBD1, a call not compared with the DNA. TRBV12-2 is a known pseudogene. The CDR3 is 15 amino acids. CDR3 coding DNA: TGTGCAAGTCGCTCAACCCGACAGGGGTGGAATGAAGCTTTCTTT. Translating gives CASRSTRQGWNEAFF.

The chain couples TRBV4-1 to TRBJ1-1, with D possibly matching TRBD1 (6 bases). The length of the CDR3 is 16 residues. Germline assignment: CDR1 MGHRA and CDR2 YSYEKL. Trimming stripped 0 bases from V and 3 bases from J, with 14 bases between. Written as DNA, the CDR3 is TGCGCCAGCAGCCAAGACGGGCAGGGGTGGTACACTGAAGCTTTCTTT. Protein sequence: CASSQDGQGWYTEAFF.

J is TRBJ1-4 and V is TRBV5-4; 9 nucleotides align to TRBD1. CDR3 length equals 16 residues. CDR1 and CDR2 from the germline V gene are SGHNT and YYREEE (reference sequence). The V segment lost 3 bases and the J segment 3 bases; nucleotides outside the gene matches: 6. CDR3 sequence (DNA): TGTGCCAGCAGCTCCGGACAGGGGCTATCTAATGAAAAACTGTTTTTT. It is translated as CASSSGQGLSNEKLFF.

The chain links TRBV7-2 to TRBJ1-3; D perhaps matches TRBD1 (6 bases). V was cut by 5 bases and J by 4 bases, with 15 bases left in between. Per the germline V gene, CDR1 is SGHTA and CDR2 is FQGNSA. The CDR3 is made up of 15 amino acids. Here the CDR3 reads CASSATGPPGNTIYF. CDR3 DNA sequence: TGTGCCAGCAGCGCGACAGGTCCGCCGGGAAACACCATATATTTT.

V usage is TRBV30 and J usage is TRBJ1-1; D might be TRBD1 (6 bases). Trimming removed 3 bases from V and 1 base from J, with 9 bases in between. In germline, CDR1 is GTSNPN, CDR2 SVGIG (reference sequence). CDR3 size: 13 residues. CDR3 in amino acids: CAWRGQPNTEAFF. CDR3 sequence (DNA): TGTGCCTGGAGAGGACAGCCGAACACTGAAGCTTTCTTT.

Many counts were recorded for this clone. The gene calls are TRBV29-1 and TRBJ2-7; tentative D call: TRBD2 (6 bases). The germline V and J ends were trimmed by 4 bases and 4 bases, with 14 bases remaining between them. The germline V gene encodes CDR1 SQVTM and CDR2 ANQGSEA. The CDR3 sequence is 13 residues long. The CDR3 sequence: CSVGPQGGYEQYF. The CDR3 coding sequence is TGCAGCGTTGGCCCGCAGGGAGGTTACGAGCAGTACTTC.

V gene TRBV5-5 combines with J gene TRBJ1-2; 9 bases align to TRBD1. V was pared by 4 bases and J by 6 bases, with 4 bases of the junction left unmatched. The germline V gene has CDR1 SGHKS and CDR2 YYEKEE (reference sequence). This CDR3 is 13 amino acids long. DNA for the CDR3: TGTGCCAGCAGCCCGGGGGACAGGGATGGCTACACCTTC. This sequence encodes CASSPGDRDGYTF.

This chain connects TRBV7-2 to TRBJ1-5; possible D gene TRBD1, 5 bases. CDR1 and CDR2 (germline): SGHTA, FQGNSA. V dropped 1 base and J dropped 7 bases, with 11 bases sitting between them. The CDR3 is made up of 14 amino acids. The DNA of the CDR3 is TGTGCCAGCAGCTTAGAAGCGGGGGGACAGCCCCAGCATTTT. This codes for CASSLEAGGQPQHF.

DNA for the CDR3: TGCAGCGTTGAAGACTACAACACTGAAGCTTTCTTT. This gives the protein CSVEDYNTEAFF. The rearrangement joins TRBV29-1 to TRBJ1-1; D is ambiguous. V gave up 0 bases and J gave up 2 bases, with 4 bases separating them. Germline V CDR1 and CDR2: SQVTM, ANQGSEA. This CDR3 spans 12 amino acids.

The V call is TRBV24-1, the J call TRBJ1-1; maybe TRBD1 (5 bases). The CDR3 extends over 14 amino acids. V was shortened by 4 bases and J by 1 base, with 9 bases between the two germline ends. Germline V gives CDR1 KGHDR, CDR2 SFDVKD. Written as DNA, the CDR3 is TGTGCCACCAGTGAATCAACAGGGAACACTGAAGCTTTCTTT. Its protein product is CATSESTGNTEAFF.

The rearrangement joins TRBV11-2 to TRBJ1-2, with D uncertain. Germline V gene data show CDR1 as SGHAT and CDR2 as FQNNGV. This CDR3 is 13 amino acids long. Trimming took 4 bases from V and 2 from J, leaving 8 bases between them. CDR3 in amino acids: CASSSLKNYGYTF. The CDR3, as DNA: TGTGCCAGCAGCTCACTTAAGAACTATGGCTACACCTTC. Combining the CDR3 with reference TRBV11-2 and TRBJ1-2 gives the whole variable domain EAGVAQSPRYKIIEKRQSVAFWCNPISGHATLYWYQQILGQGPKLLIQFQNNGVVDDSQLPKDRFSAERLKGVDSTLKIQPAKLEDSAVYLCASSSLKNYGYTFGSGTRLTVV.